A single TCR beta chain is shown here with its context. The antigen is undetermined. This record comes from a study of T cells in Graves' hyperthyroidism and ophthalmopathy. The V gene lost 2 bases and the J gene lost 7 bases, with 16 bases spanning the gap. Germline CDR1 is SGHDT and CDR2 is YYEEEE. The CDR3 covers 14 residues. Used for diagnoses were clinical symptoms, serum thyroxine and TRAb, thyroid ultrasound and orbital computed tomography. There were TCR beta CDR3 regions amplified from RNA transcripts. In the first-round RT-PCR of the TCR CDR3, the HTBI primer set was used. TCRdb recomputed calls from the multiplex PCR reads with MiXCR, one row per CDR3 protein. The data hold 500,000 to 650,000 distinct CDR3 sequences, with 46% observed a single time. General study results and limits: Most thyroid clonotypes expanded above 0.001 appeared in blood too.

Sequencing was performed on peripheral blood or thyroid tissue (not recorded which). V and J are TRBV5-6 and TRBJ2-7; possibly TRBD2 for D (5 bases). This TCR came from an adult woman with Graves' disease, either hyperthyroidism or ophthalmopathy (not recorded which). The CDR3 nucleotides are TGTGCCAGCAGCTTATCGGGGTGGGGTTTGGAGCAGTACTTC. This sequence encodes CASSLSGWGLEQYF.